This T cell receptor (beta chain) was recorded in a study of cytomegalovirus exposure and HLA in healthy donors. Whole-study results and caveats: Immune exposure information available was restricted to CMV serostatus. Later analysis identified a missense DCLRE1C variant that was linked to TCR beta V- and J-gene trimming.

Turning to this clone: Antigen unknown.

There were likely unrecorded immune exposures, though donors were nominally healthy when sampled. With 60 Vbeta and 13 Jbeta primers, the PCR was carried out. Assay: immunoSEQ multiplex PCR; the TCRdb copy retains only in-frame clones and omits some. The sample contains about 210,000 clones, approximately 79% of which appear only once. With 2 bases removed from V and 4 bases from J, the gap between germline ends came to 6 bases. CDR3 length equals 13 residues. Germline assignment: CDR1 SGHTA and CDR2 FQGTGA. Sequencing input: PBMCs. V and J are TRBV7-3 and TRBJ2-1; weak D call: TRBD2 (6 bases). The receptor's source is a male donor in good health and CMV-seronegative. The CDR3 DNA is TGTGCCAGCAGCTTACGGGAGTACAATGAGCAGTTCTTC. As protein: CASSLREYNEQFF. Together with reference TRBV7-3 and TRBJ2-1, the CDR3 gives the full variable domain: GAGVSQTPSNKVTEKGKYVELRCDPISGHTALYWYRQSLGQGPEFLIYFQGTGAADDSGLPNDRFFAVRPEGSVSTLKIQRTERGDSAVYLCASSLREYNEQFFGPGTRLTVL.